Listed here are 16 T cell receptor beta chains from one sample, sequenced in a study of CD8+CD57+ T cells in acquired aplastic anemia (dated by TCRdb to the late 2010s). The patients picked for sequencing were ones in whom flow cytometry had shown an expansion of CD8+CD57+ cells. Sequencing used an Illumina HiSeq 2000. TCR beta VDJ combination and CDR3 sequence profiling used genomic DNA as the template. The raw public data were reprocessed by TCRdb itself: fastp quality trimming at Q25, MiXCR clonotype calling, in-frame beta chains only. Entries that share a CDR3 protein sequence are merged under the most common genes and DNA. This sample is represented by some 160,000 distinct CDR3 sequences; roughly 50% of them were singletons. The top ten clonotypes cover 2.5% to 4% of the sample. Sample: sorted CD4+, CD8+, or CD8+CD57+ T cells (not recorded which) from PBMCs. The receptors originated from a human donor with aplastic anemia.

V and J are TRBV29-1 and TRBJ2-3; D is ambiguous. This CDR3 has 10 residues. V was cut by 7 bases and J by 6 bases, with 8 bases left in between. The germline CDR1 and CDR2 sequences are SQVTM and ANQGSEA. The CDR3 region has the DNA TGCAGCGCCCTGACTGATACGCAGTATTTT. It encodes CSALTDTQYF.

The genes are TRBV10-2 and TRBJ1-2; the match to TRBD1 covers 8 bases. Germline CDR1 WSHSY, CDR2 SAAADI. The CDR3 consists of 14 residues. V gave up 6 bases and J gave up 7 bases; unmatched junction bases: 10. This CDR3 reads CASSVRTGKAGYTF. As DNA, the CDR3 is TGCGCCAGCAGCGTCCGGACAGGGAAGGCTGGCTACACCTTC.

At least ten counts were recorded for this clonotype. This CDR3 reads CASSPRQGVYNEQFF. The DNA for the CDR3 is TGTGCCAGCAGCCCGCGACAGGGGGTGTACAATGAGCAGTTCTTC. J is TRBJ2-1 and V is TRBV9; 9 nucleotides align to TRBD1. The CDR3 has 15 amino acids. J lost 4 bases, V lost 4 bases, and 6 bases had no gene match. The germline CDR1 and CDR2 sequences are SGDLS and YYNGEE.

This clonotype was recorded many times. The V call is TRBV20-1, the J call TRBJ1-6; D possibly corresponds to TRBD1 (6 bases). V lost 6 bases and J lost 7, with 16 bases in between. The CDR3 runs 14 residues. The germline V gene encodes CDR1 DFQATT and CDR2 SNEGSKA (reference sequence). CDR3 bases: TGCAGTGCGAAACACGGGACAAAGAATTCACCCCTCCACTTT. The encoded protein is CSAKHGTKNSPLHF.

The table lists this clonotype with many counts. This sequence joins TRBV18 and TRBJ1-5, with 9 bases lining up with TRBD1. Trimming removed 6 bases from V and 5 bases from J; junction bases left unmatched: 5. Looked up from germline, CDR1 is KGHSH and CDR2 is LQKENI. CDR3 size: 14 residues. CDR3 protein: CASSLTGGDQPQHF. The DNA for the CDR3 is TGTGCCAGCTCGCTTACAGGGGGCGATCAGCCCCAGCATTTT. Full variable domain (rest looked up from reference TRBV18 and TRBJ1-5): NAGVMQNPRHLVRRRGQEARLRCSPMKGHSHVYWYRQLPEEGLKFMVYLQKENIIDESGMPKERFSAEFPKEGPSILRIQQVVRGDSAAYFCASSLTGGDQPQHFGDGTRLSIL.

This clonotype was detected a few times. The genes are TRBV29-1 and TRBJ2-5; D possibly corresponds to TRBD2 (6 bases). The CDR3 loop spans 14 amino acids. The germline V gene has CDR1 SQVTM and CDR2 ANQGSEA. With 3 bases removed from V and 5 bases from J, the gap between germline ends came to 16 bases. Here the CDR3 DNA reads TGCAGCGTTGAGGCAGGGCTAGCGAAGGAGACCCAGTACTTC. Its translation: CSVEAGLAKETQYF. The whole variable domain, remainder taken from reference TRBV29-1 and TRBJ2-5, is SAVISQKPSRDICQRGTSLTIQCQVDSQVTMMFWYRQQPGQSLTLIATANQGSEATYESGFVIDKFPISRPNLTFSTLTVSNMSPEDSSIYLCSVEAGLAKETQYFGPGTRLLVL.

At least ten counts were recorded for this clonotype. The chain recombines TRBV14 with TRBJ1-1; possible D gene TRBD1, 6 bases. This CDR3 is built from 14 residues. V was cut by 2 bases and J by 5 bases, with 12 bases left in between. Germline V CDR1 and CDR2: SGHDN, FVKESK. CDR3 coding DNA: TGTGCCAGCAGCCAATTTAAAGGGGGAACTGAAGCTTTCTTT. Its translation: CASSQFKGGTEAFF.

In regard to this clonotype: A read error may be the cause here, since a much bigger clone is one base away. The chain combines TRBV2 with TRBJ1-3; possibly TRBD1 for D (6 bases). The CDR3 runs to 14 residues. CDR1 SNHLY and CDR2 FYNNEI come from the germline V gene. CDR3 loop: CASNIGGQGNTVYF. The CDR3 DNA is TGTGCCAGCAATATCGGGGGGCAGGGAAACACCGTATATTTT.

About this clonotype: This may be a read error, as it is one base from a much larger clone. The chain recombines TRBV5-5 with TRBJ1-3; D uncertain. This CDR3 contains 16 residues. Germline CDR1 SGHKS, CDR2 YYEKEE (reference sequence). The CDR3 sequence is CASGLASLGLGNTIYF. CDR3 DNA sequence: TGTGCCAGCGGCTTGGCGTCTTTGGGTCTGGGAAACACCATATATTTT.

This clonotype appeared a few times. The chain is built from TRBV10-2 and TRBJ2-7; D is unresolved. The V gene's germline CDR1 is WSHSY and CDR2 SAAADI. The CDR3 loop spans 12 amino acids. V was trimmed by 3 bases and J by 3 bases, leaving 6 bases between them. CDR3 residues: CASSDDLYEQYF. The CDR3 nucleotides read TGCGCCAGCAGTGACGATCTCTACGAGCAGTACTTC.

There are many counts of this clonotype. The rearrangement joins TRBV11-3 to TRBJ2-5; D possibly corresponds to TRBD1 (6 bases). Germline values: CDR1 SGHNT, CDR2 YENEEA. This CDR3 region has 13 residues. Trimming stripped 1 base from V and 5 bases from J, with 8 bases between. CDR3 protein: CASSLGQVETQYF. The CDR3 nucleotides are TGTGCCAGCAGCTTAGGACAGGTTGAGACCCAGTACTTC.

A word on this clonotype: As the CDR3 is not closed by the conserved phenylalanine or tryptophan, this likely results from a read error. The chain recombines TRBV24-1 with TRBJ1-5; 9 nucleotides line up with TRBD1. This CDR3 has 19 residues. The V gene's germline CDR1 is KGHDR and CDR2 SFDVKD. V gave up 5 bases and J gave up 4 bases; unmatched junction bases: 17. The CDR3 reads CATSASPDRGERANQPQHS. CDR3 DNA sequence: TGTGCCACCAGTGCCTCCCCGGACAGGGGTGAACGCGCGAATCAGCCCCAGCATTCT.

V and J are TRBV25-1 and TRBJ2-2; no clear D. The CDR3 loop spans 14 amino acids. V dropped 4 bases and J dropped 0 bases, with 6 bases sitting between them. The V gene's germline CDR1 is MGHDK and CDR2 SYGVNS. The CDR3 region has the DNA TGTGCCAGCAGTGCATACGCGAACACCGGGGAGCTGTTTTTT. Protein product: CASSAYANTGELFF. Using reference TRBV25-1 and TRBJ2-2 for the parts outside the CDR3, the full variable domain is EADIYQTPRYLVIGTGKKITLECSQTMGHDKMYWYQQDPGMELHLIHYSYGVNSTEKGDLSSESTVSRIRTEHFPLTLESARPSHTSQYLCASSAYANTGELFFGEGSRLTVL.

This clonotype was seen repeatedly, ten times or more. V and J are TRBV5-6 and TRBJ2-2, with D tentatively TRBD2 (5 bases). The V gene's germline CDR1 is SGHDT and CDR2 YYEEEE. The CDR3 is 14 amino acids. V was pared by 6 bases and J by 2 bases, with 11 bases between. For the CDR3, the DNA is TGTGCCAGCACTCGGACGGGAAACACCGGGGAGCTGTTTTTT. It codes for CASTRTGNTGELFF.

The chain couples TRBV11-2 to TRBJ2-1; maybe TRBD2 (7 bases). CDR1 SGHAT and CDR2 FQNNGV come from the germline V gene. The length of the CDR3 is 16 residues. Trimming took 10 bases from V and 3 from J, leaving 22 bases between them. The CDR3 nucleotides read TGTGCCACCTCCAACCTGGCGGGGGCTAACTACAATGAGCAGTTCTTC. Translating gives CATSNLAGANYNEQFF.

At least ten counts were recorded for this clonotype. The rearrangement links TRBV6-1 to TRBJ2-1; tentative D call: TRBD2 (6 bases). The CDR3 consists of 14 residues. Trimming removed 7 bases from V and 3 bases from J, with 13 bases in between. Looked up from germline, CDR1 is MNHNS and CDR2 is SASEGT. The CDR3 bases are TGTGCCAGCACTCGGGGGAGAGGCTACAATGAGCAGTTCTTC. Protein product: CASTRGRGYNEQFF.